The clone carrying this T cell receptor beta chain was seen at least ten times. V lost 2 bases and J 2 bases, leaving 12 bases between the germline ends. The CDR3 runs 15 residues. The germline V gene has CDR1 MNHEY and CDR2 SMNVEV (reference sequence). This record belongs to a study of T cells in Graves' hyperthyroidism and ophthalmopathy. From RNA transcripts, TCR beta CDR3 regions were amplified. Primed by the HTBI set, a first-round RT-PCR was run on the TCR CDR3. In TCRdb, the multiplex PCR reads were re-called with MiXCR into one record per CDR3 protein. The sample comprises hundreds of thousands of distinct CDR3 sequences, around 15% of which are singletons, and less than 4.5% rests with the top ten.

The chain joins TRBV27 to TRBJ1-2; a possible D gene is TRBD1 (6 bases). The clonotype comes from a woman in her twenties or thirties with Graves' hyperthyroidism. Sequences were obtained from blood. The DNA for the CDR3 is TGTGCCAGCAGTTTAATGGGGGCTGCCAACTATGGCTACACCTTC. It yields the protein CASSLMGAANYGYTF.